This T cell receptor beta chain derives from a study of blood T cell repertoires in COVID-19. The repertoire was sequenced with immunoSEQ multiplex PCR; TCRdb's copy has only in-frame clones and lacks some. The data show around 160,000 clones, 80% to 90% seen once. CDR1 SGHRS and CDR2 YFSETQ come from the germline V gene. The V segment lost 4 bases and the J segment 1 base; nucleotides outside the gene matches: 7. The CDR3 has 16 residues. The sequenced sample was peripheral blood. The rearrangement joins TRBV5-1 to TRBJ1-4, with TRBD1 identical over 7 bases. The clonotype comes from a human donor with acute or convalescent COVID-19. The donor label of this sample is uncertain. CDR3 residues: CASSLRQGLTNEKLFF. In DNA form, the CDR3 reads TGCGCCAGCAGCCTTCGACAGGGTCTAACTAATGAAAAACTGTTTTTT.